The source of this T cell receptor (beta chain) is a study of somatic mutations in cytotoxic T cells in rheumatoid arthritis. Points from the study as a whole: CD8+ clonality rose with age in rheumatoid arthritis patients, unlike in healthy controls. Within 8 of 65 patients, the single biggest CD8+ clone made up more than 20% of CD8+ cells.

Measured with immunoSEQ multiplex PCR; TCRdb has only the in-frame clones, and not every one. Of just under 30,000 clones listed, roughly 86% are singletons. CD4+ and CD8+ cells were isolated by positive magnetic bead selection, with purity checked by flow cytometry. With regard to this clone: What it binds is unknown.

The specimen was CD8+ T cells sorted from blood. This TCR was recovered from an adult with rheumatoid arthritis.

DNA of the CDR3: TGTGCCAGCAGTGAAGGGTGGCAACTCTCCTACGAGCAGTACTTC. Its translation is CASSEGWQLSYEQYF. This chain joins TRBV6-1 and TRBJ2-7; D remains ambiguous. This CDR3 is built from 15 residues. The germline gives CDR1 MNHNS, CDR2 SASEGT. With 1 base removed from V and 0 bases from J, the gap between germline ends came to 10 bases.